This TCR beta chain stems from a study of cytomegalovirus exposure and HLA in healthy donors. Looking at the study overall: Samples from HLA-typed donors yielded approximately 88 million unique TCRs in an early data release.

CDR1 and CDR2 from the germline V gene are SQVTM and ANQGSEA. The CDR3 spans 12 residues. Trimming left V 2 bases short and J 8 bases short, with 12 bases between. 60 Vbeta and 13 Jbeta primers were used in PCR. Assay used: immunoSEQ multiplex PCR; TCRdb lists only in-frame clones, some missing. The repertoire holds 100,000 to 150,000 clones, roughly 88% seen once, with under 2% in the top ten. The receptor was derived from a boy aged 5 to 17 in good health and CMV-seronegative. The specimen sequenced was PBMCs. The rearrangement joins TRBV29-1 to TRBJ1-2; D is perhaps TRBD1 (6 bases). This chain's CDR3 is CSVEPPGAGYTF. Written as DNA, the CDR3 is TGCAGCGTTGAACCCCCAGGGGCGGGCTACACCTTC.